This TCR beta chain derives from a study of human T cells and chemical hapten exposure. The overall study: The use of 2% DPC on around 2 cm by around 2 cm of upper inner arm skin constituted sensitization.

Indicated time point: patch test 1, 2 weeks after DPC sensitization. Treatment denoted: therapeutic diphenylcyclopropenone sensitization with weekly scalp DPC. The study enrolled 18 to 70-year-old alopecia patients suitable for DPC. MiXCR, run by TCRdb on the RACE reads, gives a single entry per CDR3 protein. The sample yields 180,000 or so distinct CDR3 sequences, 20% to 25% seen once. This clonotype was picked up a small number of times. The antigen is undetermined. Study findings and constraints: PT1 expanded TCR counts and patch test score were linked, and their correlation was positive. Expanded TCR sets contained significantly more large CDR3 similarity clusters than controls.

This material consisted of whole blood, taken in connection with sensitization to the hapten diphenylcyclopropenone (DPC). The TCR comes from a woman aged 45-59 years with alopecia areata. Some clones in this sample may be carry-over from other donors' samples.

The CDR3 DNA follows: TGCGCCAGCAGCCCGCAGGGGGCTGAGGATCAGCCCCAGCATTTT. This sequence encodes CASSPQGAEDQPQHF. This sequence joins TRBV5-1 and TRBJ1-5; TRBD1 matches at 8 bases. Germline CDR1 is SGHRS and CDR2 is YFSETQ. CDR3 size: 15 residues. V lost 4 bases, J lost 5 bases, and 8 bases stayed unmatched.